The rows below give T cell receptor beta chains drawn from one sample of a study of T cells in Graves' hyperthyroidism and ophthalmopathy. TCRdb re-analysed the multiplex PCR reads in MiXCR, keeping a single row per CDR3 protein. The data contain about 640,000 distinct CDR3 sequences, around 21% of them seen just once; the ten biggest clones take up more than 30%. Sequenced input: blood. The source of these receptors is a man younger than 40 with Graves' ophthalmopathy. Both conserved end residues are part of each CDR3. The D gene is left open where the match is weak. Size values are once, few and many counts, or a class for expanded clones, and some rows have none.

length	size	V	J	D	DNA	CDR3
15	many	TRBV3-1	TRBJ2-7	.	TGTGCCAGCAGCCTTTCCGGGACCCGCTCCTACGAGCAGTACTTC	CASSLSGTRSYEQYF
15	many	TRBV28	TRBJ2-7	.	TGTGCCAGCAGTTTGATGTCGGTCACCTCCTACGAGCAGTACTTC	CASSLMSVTSYEQYF
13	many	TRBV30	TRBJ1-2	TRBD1	TGTGCCTGGAGTGGACAGGGGGCAGGTGGCTACACCTTC	CAWSGQGAGGYTF
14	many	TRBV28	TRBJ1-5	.	TGTGCCAGCAGTTTTTGGGATGGGGATCAGCCCCAGCATTTT	CASSFWDGDQPQHF
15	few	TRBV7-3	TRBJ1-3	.	TGTGCCAGCAGCTTATCGGGTCTTTCTGGAAACACCATATATTTT	CASSLSGLSGNTIYF
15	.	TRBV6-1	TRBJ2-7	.	TGTGCCAGCAGTTATGTGGCTATGGTCTTCGACGAGCAGTACTTC	CASSYVAMVFDEQYF
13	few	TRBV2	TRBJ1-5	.	TGTGCCAGCCGGGGGGAGAACAATCAGCCCCAGCATTTT	CASRGENNQPQHF
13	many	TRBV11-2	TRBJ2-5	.	TGTGCCAGCAGCTCGTCTGGGAAAGAGACCCAGTACTTC	CASSSSGKETQYF
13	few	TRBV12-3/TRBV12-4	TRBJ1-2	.	TGTGCCAGCACTATAGGACTCACCTATGGCTACACCTTC	CASTIGLTYGYTF
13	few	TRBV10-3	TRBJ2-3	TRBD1	TGTGCCATCCAAGGACAGGGCACAGATACGCAGTATTTT	CAIQGQGTDTQYF
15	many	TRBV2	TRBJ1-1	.	TGTGCCAGCAGTGAAGCCGCGCCGAAGAACACTGAAGCTTTCTTT	CASSEAAPKNTEAFF
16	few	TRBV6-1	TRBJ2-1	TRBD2	TGTGCCAGCAGTACCGTAGCGGGAGAAGCCTACAATGAGCAGTTCTTC	CASSTVAGEAYNEQFF
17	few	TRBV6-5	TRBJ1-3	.	TGTGCCAGCAGTTACTCCGGGACGGCCATCTCTGGAAACACCATATATTTT	CASSYSGTAISGNTIYF
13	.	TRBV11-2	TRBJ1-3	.	TGTGCCAGCAGCCCGCTCTCAGGAAACACCATATATTTT	CASSPLSGNTIYF
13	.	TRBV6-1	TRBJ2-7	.	TGTGCCAGCAGGGCCCCGGGGTCAGGGGAGCAGTACTTC	CASRAPGSGEQYF
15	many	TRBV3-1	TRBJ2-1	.	TGTGCCAGCAGCCTTGCGGGCCATTCCTACAATGAGCAGTTCTTC	CASSLAGHSYNEQFF
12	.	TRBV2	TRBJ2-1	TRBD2	TGTGCCAGCAGCTGGACTAGGAATGAGCAGTTCTTC	CASSWTRNEQFF
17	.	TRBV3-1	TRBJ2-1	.	TGTGCCAGCAGCCAAGGAGGTGCGTTAAGCTCCTACAATGAGCAGTTCTTC	CASSQGGALSSYNEQFF
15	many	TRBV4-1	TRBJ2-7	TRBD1	TGCGCCAGCAGAATGATCCGGGACAGCACCTACGAGCAGTACTTC	CASRMIRDSTYEQYF
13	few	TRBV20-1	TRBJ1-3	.	TGCAGTGCTAGAGACCCACAGGGAAACACCATATATTTT	CSARDPQGNTIYF
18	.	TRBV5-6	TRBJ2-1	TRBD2	TGTGCCAGCAGCCCTAACGTCCCGGGACTAGCGGGACCCAATGAGCAGTTCTTC	CASSPNVPGLAGPNEQFF
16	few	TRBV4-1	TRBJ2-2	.	TGCGCCAGCAGCCATGCGCCGGGACTGACGACCGGGGAGCTGTTTTTT	CASSHAPGLTTGELFF
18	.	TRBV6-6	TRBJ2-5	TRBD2	TGTGCCAGCAGTTACGGGCTAGCGGGAGGGAGGGGTCGAGAGACCCAGTACTTC	CASSYGLAGGRGRETQYF
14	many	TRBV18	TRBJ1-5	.	TGTGCCAGCTCCCCAAACGGGCGGGATCAGCCCCAGCATTTT	CASSPNGRDQPQHF
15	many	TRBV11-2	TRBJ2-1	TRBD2	TGTGCCAGCAGGTTAGCGGGAGGCCCTTACAATGAGCAGTTCTTC	CASRLAGGPYNEQFF
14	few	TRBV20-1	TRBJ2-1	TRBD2	TGCAGTGCTCCCGGCCTAGCGGGAGGCGCTGAGCAGTTCTTC	CSAPGLAGGAEQFF